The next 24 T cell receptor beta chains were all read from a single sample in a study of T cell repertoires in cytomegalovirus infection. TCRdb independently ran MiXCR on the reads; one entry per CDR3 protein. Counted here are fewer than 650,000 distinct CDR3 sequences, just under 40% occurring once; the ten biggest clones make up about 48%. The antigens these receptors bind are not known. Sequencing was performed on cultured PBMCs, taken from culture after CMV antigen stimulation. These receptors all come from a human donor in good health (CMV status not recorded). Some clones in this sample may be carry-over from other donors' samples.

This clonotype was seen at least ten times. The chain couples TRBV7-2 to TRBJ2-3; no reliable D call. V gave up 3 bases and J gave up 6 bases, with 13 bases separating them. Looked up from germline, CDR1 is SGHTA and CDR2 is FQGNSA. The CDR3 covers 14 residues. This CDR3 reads CASSFGVPEDTQYF. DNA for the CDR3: TGTGCCAGCAGCTTTGGGGTCCCAGAGGATACGCAGTATTTT. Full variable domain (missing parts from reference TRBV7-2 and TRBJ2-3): GAGVSQSPSNKVTEKGKDVELRCDPISGHTALYWYRQSLGQGLEFLIYFQGNSAPDKSGLPSDRFSAERTGGSVSTLTIQRTQQEDSAVYLCASSFGVPEDTQYFGPGTRLTVL.

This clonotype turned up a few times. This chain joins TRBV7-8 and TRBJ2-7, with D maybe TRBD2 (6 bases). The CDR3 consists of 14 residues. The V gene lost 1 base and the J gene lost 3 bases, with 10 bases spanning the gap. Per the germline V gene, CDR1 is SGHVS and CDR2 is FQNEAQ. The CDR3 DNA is TGTGCCAGCAGCTTAGGACCGGACTACTACGAGCAGTACTTC. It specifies CASSLGPDYYEQYF.

The CDR3 bases are TGCAGTGCTAGAGCCTCCCCGGCTAGCGGGGCAGGAGAGCAGTACTTC. This codes for CSARASPASGAGEQYF. The chain joins TRBV20-1 to TRBJ2-7; 9 bases line up with TRBD2. The CDR3 is made up of 16 amino acids. Trimming cost V 1 base and J 7 bases; bases outside gene matches: 14. Germline values: CDR1 DFQATT, CDR2 SNEGSKA (reference sequence).

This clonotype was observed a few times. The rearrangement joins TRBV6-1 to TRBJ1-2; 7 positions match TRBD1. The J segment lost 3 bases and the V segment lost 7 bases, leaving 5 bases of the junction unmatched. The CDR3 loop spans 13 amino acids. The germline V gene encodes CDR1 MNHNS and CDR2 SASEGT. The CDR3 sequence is CASIWGTDYGYTF. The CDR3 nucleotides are TGTGCCAGCATATGGGGGACAGACTATGGCTACACCTTC.

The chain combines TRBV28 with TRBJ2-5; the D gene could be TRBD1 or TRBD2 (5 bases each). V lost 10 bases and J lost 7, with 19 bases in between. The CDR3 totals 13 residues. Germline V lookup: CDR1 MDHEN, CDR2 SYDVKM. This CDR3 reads CATRGASMGTQYF. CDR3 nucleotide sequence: TGTGCCACCCGAGGGGCCTCCATGGGGACCCAGTACTTC.

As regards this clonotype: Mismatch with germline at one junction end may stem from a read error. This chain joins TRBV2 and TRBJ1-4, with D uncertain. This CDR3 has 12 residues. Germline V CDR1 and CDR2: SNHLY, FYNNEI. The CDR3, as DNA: TGTGTCAGCAGTGAAGGTCGGGAAAAACTGTTTTTT. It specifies CVSSEGREKLFF.

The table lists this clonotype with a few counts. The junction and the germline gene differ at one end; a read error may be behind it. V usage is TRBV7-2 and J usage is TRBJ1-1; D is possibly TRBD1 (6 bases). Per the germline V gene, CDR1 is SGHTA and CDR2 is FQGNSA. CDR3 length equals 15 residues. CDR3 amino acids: CASGFGGAGNTEAFF. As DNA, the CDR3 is TGTGCCAGCGGCTTTGGGGGCGCGGGGAACACTGAAGCTTTCTTT.

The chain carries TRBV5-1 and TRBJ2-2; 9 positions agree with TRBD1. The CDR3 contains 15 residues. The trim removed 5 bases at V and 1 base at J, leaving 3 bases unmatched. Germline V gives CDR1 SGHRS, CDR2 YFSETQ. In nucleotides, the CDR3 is TGCGCCAGCAGTGCGGGACAGGGGAACACCGGGGAGCTGTTTTTT. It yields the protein CASSAGQGNTGELFF.

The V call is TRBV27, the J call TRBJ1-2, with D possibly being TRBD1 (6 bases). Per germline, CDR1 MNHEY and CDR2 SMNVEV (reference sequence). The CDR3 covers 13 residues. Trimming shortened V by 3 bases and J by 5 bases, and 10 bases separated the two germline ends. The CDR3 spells CASSFGQQYGYTF. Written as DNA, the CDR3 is TGTGCCAGCAGTTTCGGACAGCAATATGGCTACACCTTC.

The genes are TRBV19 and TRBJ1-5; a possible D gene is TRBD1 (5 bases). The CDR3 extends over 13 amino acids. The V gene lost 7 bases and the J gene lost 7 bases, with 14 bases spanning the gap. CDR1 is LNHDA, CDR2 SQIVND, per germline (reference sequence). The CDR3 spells CASTGRARQPQHF. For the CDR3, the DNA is TGTGCCAGTACGGGCAGGGCAAGGCAGCCCCAGCATTTT.

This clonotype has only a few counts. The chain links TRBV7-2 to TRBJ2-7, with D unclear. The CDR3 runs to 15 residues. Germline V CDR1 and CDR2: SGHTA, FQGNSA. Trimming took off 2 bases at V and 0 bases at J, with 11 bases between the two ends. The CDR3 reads CASSLMGPSSYEQYF. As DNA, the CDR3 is TGTGCCAGCAGCTTAATGGGCCCGAGCTCCTACGAGCAGTACTTC.

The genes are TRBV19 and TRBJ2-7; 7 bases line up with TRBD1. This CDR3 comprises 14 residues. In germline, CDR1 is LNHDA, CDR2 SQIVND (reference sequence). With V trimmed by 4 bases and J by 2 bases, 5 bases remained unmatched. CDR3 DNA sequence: TGTGCCAGTAGTAGTGAGACAGGGACCTACGAGCAGTACTTC. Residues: CASSSETGTYEQYF. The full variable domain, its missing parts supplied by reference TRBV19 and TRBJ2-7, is DGGITQSPKYLFRKEGQNVTLSCEQNLNHDAMYWYRQDPGQGLRLIYYSQIVNDFQKGDIAEGYSVSREKKESFPLTVTSAQKNPTAFYLCASSSETGTYEQYFGPGTRLTVT.

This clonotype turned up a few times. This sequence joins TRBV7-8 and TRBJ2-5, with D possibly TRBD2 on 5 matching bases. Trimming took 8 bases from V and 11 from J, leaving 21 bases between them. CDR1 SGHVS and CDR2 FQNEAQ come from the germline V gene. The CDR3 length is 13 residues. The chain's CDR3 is CASGNPPAALQYF. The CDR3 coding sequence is TGTGCCAGCGGTAACCCCCCAGCGGCACTTCAGTACTTC.

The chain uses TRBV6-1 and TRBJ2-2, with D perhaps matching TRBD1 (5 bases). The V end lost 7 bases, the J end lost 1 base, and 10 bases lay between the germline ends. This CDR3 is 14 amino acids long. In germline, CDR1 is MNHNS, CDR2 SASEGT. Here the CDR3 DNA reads TGTGCCAGCATCCTAGGGGTGAACACCGGGGAGCTGTTTTTT. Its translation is CASILGVNTGELFF.

The CDR3 DNA sequence: TGTGCCACCAGTGCCTCTAGCACAGATACGCAGTATTTT. Its translation is CATSASSTDTQYF. The chain joins TRBV24-1 to TRBJ2-3, with D uncertain. V lost 5 bases and J 0 bases, leaving 5 bases between the germline ends. The CDR3 loop spans 13 amino acids. CDR1 and CDR2 from the germline V gene are KGHDR and SFDVKD.

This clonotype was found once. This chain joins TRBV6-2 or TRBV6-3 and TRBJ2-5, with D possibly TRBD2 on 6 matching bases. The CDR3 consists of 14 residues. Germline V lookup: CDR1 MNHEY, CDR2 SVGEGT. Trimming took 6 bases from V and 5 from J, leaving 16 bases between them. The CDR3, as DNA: TGTGCCAGCAGCCTCAACCTTGGAGGGGAGACCCAGTACTTC. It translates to CASSLNLGGETQYF.

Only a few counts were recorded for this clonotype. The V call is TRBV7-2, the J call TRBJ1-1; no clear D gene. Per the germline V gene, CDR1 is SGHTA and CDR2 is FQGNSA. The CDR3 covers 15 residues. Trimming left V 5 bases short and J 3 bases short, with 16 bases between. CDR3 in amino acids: CASSPDRGSYTEAFF. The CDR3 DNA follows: TGTGCCAGCAGCCCCGACCGGGGATCATACACTGAAGCTTTCTTT.

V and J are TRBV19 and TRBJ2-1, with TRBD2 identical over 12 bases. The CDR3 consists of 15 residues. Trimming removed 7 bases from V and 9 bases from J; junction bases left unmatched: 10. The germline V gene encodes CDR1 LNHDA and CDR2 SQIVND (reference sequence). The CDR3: CASTATSGGRSEQFF. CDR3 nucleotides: TGTGCCAGTACCGCGACTAGCGGGGGACGGAGTGAGCAGTTCTTC. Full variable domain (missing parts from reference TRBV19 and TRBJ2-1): DGGITQSPKYLFRKEGQNVTLSCEQNLNHDAMYWYRQDPGQGLRLIYYSQIVNDFQKGDIAEGYSVSREKKESFPLTVTSAQKNPTAFYLCASTATSGGRSEQFFGPGTRLTVL.

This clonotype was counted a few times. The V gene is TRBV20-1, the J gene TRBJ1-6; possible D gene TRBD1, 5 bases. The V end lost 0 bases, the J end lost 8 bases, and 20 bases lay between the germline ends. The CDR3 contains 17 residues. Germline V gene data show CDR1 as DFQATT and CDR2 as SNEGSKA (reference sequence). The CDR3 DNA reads TGCAGTGCTAGAGATATCAGGGCAGGAGCTGTGTATTCACCCCTCCACTTT. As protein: CSARDIRAGAVYSPLHF.

As DNA, the CDR3 is TGCGCCAGCAGCCATACCTACGGGACAGGGGGGTACGAGCAGTACTTC. Its translation is CASSHTYGTGGYEQYF. This chain joins TRBV4-3 and TRBJ2-7; the match to TRBD1 covers 11 bases. There are 16 residues in the CDR3. Germline trimming cut 3 bases from V and 4 bases from J; bases unmatched to any gene: 8. The germline CDR1 and CDR2 sequences are LGHNA and YSLEER.

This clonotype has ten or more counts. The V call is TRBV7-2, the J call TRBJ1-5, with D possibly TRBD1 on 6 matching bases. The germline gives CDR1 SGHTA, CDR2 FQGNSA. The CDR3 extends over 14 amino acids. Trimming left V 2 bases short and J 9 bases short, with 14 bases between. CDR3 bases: TGTGCCAGCAGCTTACTAACAGGGTATTCGCCCCAGCATTTT. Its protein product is CASSLLTGYSPQHF.

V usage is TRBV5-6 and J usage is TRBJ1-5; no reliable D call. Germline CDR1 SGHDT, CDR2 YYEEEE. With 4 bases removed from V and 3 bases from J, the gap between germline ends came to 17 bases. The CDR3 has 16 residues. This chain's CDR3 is CASSSGLGTVNQPQHF. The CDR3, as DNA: TGTGCCAGCAGCAGTGGCCTGGGAACCGTCAATCAGCCCCAGCATTTT.

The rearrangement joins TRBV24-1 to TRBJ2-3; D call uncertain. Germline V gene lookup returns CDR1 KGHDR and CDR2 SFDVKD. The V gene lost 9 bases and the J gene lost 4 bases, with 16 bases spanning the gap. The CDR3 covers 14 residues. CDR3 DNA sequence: TGTGCCACCGGCGATATAAGGGATCCAGATACGCAGTATTTT. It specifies CATGDIRDPDTQYF.

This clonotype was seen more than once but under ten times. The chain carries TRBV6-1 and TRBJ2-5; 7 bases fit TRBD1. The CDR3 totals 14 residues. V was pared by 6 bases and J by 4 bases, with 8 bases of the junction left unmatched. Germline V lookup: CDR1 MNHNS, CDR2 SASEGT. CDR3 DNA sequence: TGTGCCAGCAGACAAGGACAGGCGCGAGAGACCCAGTACTTC. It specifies CASRQGQARETQYF.